These T cell receptor beta chains were read from a single sample in a study of CD8 T cells in Susac syndrome. MiXCR was run by TCRdb on the immunoSEQ multiplex PCR reads, yielding one entry per CDR3 protein. The sample consists of a few hundred thousand distinct CDR3 sequences, 75% to 90% of them appearing once. The sample comprised CD8+ T cells from PBMCs. These receptors all come from a human donor with multiple sclerosis. Both conserved end residues are trimmed from each CDR3.

J gene	V gene	CDR3 protein
TRBJ2-1	TRBV5-4	ASSLVGSYEQF
TRBJ2-3	TRBV6-5	ASSPSPSRADTQY
TRBJ2-7	TRBV5-5	ASSLSDIRLYEQY
TRBJ2-1	TRBV5-5	ASSVGTSGASYNEQF
TRBJ2-2	TRBV27	ASRSSLGTANTGELF
TRBJ1-1	TRBV27	ASSSEGRTEAF
TRBJ2-7	TRBV30	AWSVGRYEQY
TRBJ2-6	TRBV11-1	ATSQGTNVLT
TRBJ2-4	TRBV7-2	ASSLGRDGPLIQY
TRBJ2-7	TRBV3-1	ASSQVGTTLEQY
TRBJ1-2	TRBV5-1	ASSGATGTGVYGYT
TRBJ1-3	TRBV12-3/TRBV12-4	ASSPEARNTIY
TRBJ2-1	TRBV29-1	SVEGHGGGSLNEQF
TRBJ2-3	TRBV4-1	ASSQDRGRSGDTQY
TRBJ2-7	TRBV27	ASRQGWTYEQY
TRBJ2-1	TRBV27	ASSSRDRGNLGEQF
TRBJ1-1	TRBV29-1	SVEGENTEAF
TRBJ2-7	TRBV14	ASSQLTYEQY
TRBJ2-7	TRBV11-2	ASSPAGLEQY
TRBJ1-3	TRBV5-8	ASSLRMDVYSGNTIY
TRBJ2-3	TRBV3-1	ASSHPSGSPIKASTDTQY
TRBJ2-7	TRBV6-2/TRBV6-3	ASTQEVVHEQY
TRBJ1-3	TRBV18	ASSPGARSGNTIY
TRBJ2-2	TRBV20-1	SAREGLVTGELF
TRBJ1-2	TRBV18	ASSPPGPDYGYT
TRBJ1-2	TRBV5-6	ASSLGQEKRGYT
TRBJ1-2	TRBV2	ANSRQDYGYT
TRBJ1-6	TRBV4-2	ASSQDGQGVQSPLH
TRBJ2-7	TRBV7-9	ASRPDRVNYEQY
TRBJ1-4	TRBV28	ASSFLGTGVGDEKLF
TRBJ2-4	TRBV4-1	ASSLVGTGLKNIQY
TRBJ2-5	TRBV5-1	ASSFSDSDGEETQY
TRBJ2-3	TRBV2	ASSDTTGLGDTQY
TRBJ2-7	TRBV28	ASSLFNWDAQAYEQY
TRBJ2-7	TRBV14	ASSQATALYEQY
TRBJ2-7	TRBV28	ASRFGRGTPTYEQY
TRBJ2-1	TRBV20-1	SASHYPADRSYNEQF
TRBJ2-7	TRBV29-1	SVIQGPYEQY
TRBJ1-2	TRBV6-1	ASSEVRQANYGYT
TRBJ1-2	TRBV5-4	ASSFLGGYT
TRBJ2-5	TRBV5-1	ASSVGTEEETQY
TRBJ1-1	TRBV10-3	ATFNSWGGDTEAF